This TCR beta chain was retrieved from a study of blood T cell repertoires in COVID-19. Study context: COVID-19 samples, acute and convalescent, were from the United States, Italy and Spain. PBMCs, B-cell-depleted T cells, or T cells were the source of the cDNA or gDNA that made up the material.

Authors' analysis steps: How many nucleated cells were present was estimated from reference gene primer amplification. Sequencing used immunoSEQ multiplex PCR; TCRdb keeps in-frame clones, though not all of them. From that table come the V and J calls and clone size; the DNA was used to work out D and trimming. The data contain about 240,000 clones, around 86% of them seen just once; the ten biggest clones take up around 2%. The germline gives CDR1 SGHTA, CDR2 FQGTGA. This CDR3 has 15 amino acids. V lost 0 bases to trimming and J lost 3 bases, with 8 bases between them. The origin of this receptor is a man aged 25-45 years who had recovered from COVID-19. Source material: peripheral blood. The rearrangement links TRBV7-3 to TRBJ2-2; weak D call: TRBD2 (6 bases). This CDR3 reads CASSLTGLDTGELFF. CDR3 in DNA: TGTGCCAGCAGCTTAACGGGACTGGACACCGGGGAGCTGTTTTTT.